What follows is one TCR beta chain and its context. Per the authors' pipeline: Nucleated cell counts were estimated from reference gene primer amplification. Generated by immunoSEQ multiplex PCR, the TCRdb table keeps only in-frame clones and is missing some. V and J calls and clone size are given by that table; D and trimming were obtained from the DNA. The sample holds about 52,000 clones; 70% to 90% are singletons and the top ten take about 15%. These data come from a study of blood T cell repertoires in COVID-19. Study details: There were acute and convalescent COVID-19 samples, and they came from the United States, Italy and Spain.

The V gene end was trimmed by 3 bases and the J gene end by 4 bases; junction bases not matched to a gene: 9. The germline gives CDR1 LGHNA, CDR2 YSLEER. The CDR3 runs 16 residues. The sequence was obtained from a man in his 70s with acute or convalescent COVID-19. Sequencing input: peripheral blood. The V call is TRBV4-3, the J call TRBJ2-7; 10 nucleotides align to TRBD1. The CDR3 coding sequence is TGCGCCAGCAGCCACGAGGGCCGGGACAGGGGATACGAGCAGTACGTC. As protein: CASSHEGRDRGYEQYV.